The 6 T cell receptor beta chains reported below all come from one sample, sequenced in a study of OX40 agonist ivuxolimab in advanced cancers. Here immunoSEQ multiplex PCR was the method, and the copy in TCRdb shows in-frame clones only, minus some. The sample yields about 50,000 clones, around 88% seen once. The sequenced sample was CD4+ or CD8+ T cells sorted from blood, obtained in a trial of the OX40 agonist ivuxolimab. All receptors derive from an adult with an advanced solid tumor such as melanoma, head and neck, liver or kidney cancer.

This chain uses TRBV4-1 with TRBJ2-5; D perhaps matches TRBD2 (5 bases). The CDR3 has 17 residues. V lost 0 bases, J lost 3 bases, and 17 bases lay in between. Germline CDR1 and CDR2: MGHRA and YSYEKL. CDR3 sequence: CASSQDYRLEGKETQYF. As DNA, the CDR3 is TGCGCCAGCAGCCAAGATTATAGGCTAGAGGGAAAAGAGACCCAGTACTTC.

This clone has just one count. This chain links TRBV19 with TRBJ1-5; TRBD1 might be the D (5 bases). Germline V CDR1 and CDR2: LNHDA, SQIVND (reference sequence). V lost 4 bases, J lost 0 bases, and 10 bases lay in between. This CDR3 has 15 amino acids. CDR3 region: CASSTRAHSNQPQHF. Written as DNA, the CDR3 is TGTGCCAGTAGTACCAGGGCACATAGCAATCAGCCCCAGCATTTT.

The count of this clone is one. The J gene is TRBJ2-1, the V gene TRBV18; 8 bases line up with TRBD2. The CDR3 is made up of 16 amino acids. The germline V gene has CDR1 KGHSH and CDR2 LQKENI. The ends lost 1 base at V and 2 bases at J; junction bases unmatched: 4. CDR3 sequence (DNA): TGTGCCAGCTCACCACTCGCGACTAGCGCCTACAATGAGCAGTTCTTC. Translated: CASSPLATSAYNEQFF.

This sequence joins TRBV19 and TRBJ1-1; 9 bases agree with TRBD1. CDR3 length: 14 residues. Germline V CDR1 and CDR2: LNHDA, SQIVND (reference sequence). Trimming cost V 4 bases and J 3 bases; bases outside gene matches: 3. CDR3 sequence: CASSKQGADTEAFF. CDR3 DNA: TGTGCCAGTAGTAAACAGGGGGCGGACACTGAAGCTTTCTTT.

V gene TRBV5-1 combines with J gene TRBJ2-2; TRBD1 matches at 9 bases. CDR3 length: 17 amino acids. Germline CDR1 SGHRS, CDR2 YFSETQ. J lost 4 bases, V lost 0 bases, and 7 bases had no gene match. The CDR3 nucleotides read TGCGCCAGCAGCTTGGGACCGGAGACAGGGGGCACCGGGGAGCTGTTTTTT. Translated: CASSLGPETGGTGELFF.

The chain combines TRBV15 with TRBJ2-1; 15 nucleotides line up with TRBD2. V lost 3 bases to trimming and J lost 7 bases; unmatched junction nucleotides: 10. The CDR3 has 18 residues. CDR1 is LNHNV and CDR2 is YYDKDF in the germline V gene (reference sequence). CDR3 loop: CATSRPGLAGGWGNEQFF. In DNA form, the CDR3 reads TGTGCCACCAGCAGGCCGGGACTAGCGGGAGGCTGGGGAAATGAGCAGTTCTTC.